The rows below give T cell receptor beta chains drawn from one sample of a study of shared clonotypes between healthy human individuals. Profiling relied on immunoSEQ multiplex PCR, and the TCRdb table lists in-frame clones only, not all of them. The sample has nearly 750,000 clones; 72% are singletons. Sequencing used memory CD4+ T cells sorted from blood. All receptors come from a woman in her 30s in good health. The CDR3 runs from the conserved cysteine through the conserved F or W. The D gene is left open where the match is weak. Clone size appears in some rows only: once, few, many, or a class for an expanded clone.

>TRBV28|TRBJ2-6|-|TRBD2
CASSRTRGGSGANVLTF
TGTGCCAGCAGTCGCACCCGGGGGGGGTCTGGGGCCAACGTCCTGACTTTC
>TRBV2|TRBJ1-5|-|TRBD1
CASSETGIYQPQHF
TGTGCCAGCAGCGAGACAGGGATTTATCAGCCCCAGCATTTT
>TRBV11-2|TRBJ2-3|-|-
CASSLLQGFATDTQYF
TGTGCCAGCAGCTTATTGCAGGGCTTCGCCACAGATACGCAGTATTTT
>TRBV27|TRBJ2-7|-|-
CASSFEPGPGSSYEQYF
TGTGCCAGCAGTTTCGAGCCGGGACCGGGGAGCTCCTACGAGCAGTACTTC
>TRBV5-1|TRBJ2-3|-|TRBD2
CASSGRRRELSDTQYF
TGCGCCAGCAGCGGGCGAAGGCGGGAGCTTTCAGATACGCAGTATTTT
>TRBV19|TRBJ2-1|-|TRBD2
CASSIYSGGGFRNEQFF
TGTGCCAGTAGTATATACTCTGGGGGAGGGTTTAGGAATGAGCAGTTCTTC
>TRBV5-6|TRBJ2-1|-|TRBD2
CASSLVLAGGGEQFF
TGTGCCAGCAGCTTGGTCCTAGCGGGAGGAGGTGAGCAGTTCTTC
>TRBV29-1|TRBJ2-5|-|-
CSPLEPGETQYF
TGCAGCCCGTTGGAGCCGGGGGAGACCCAGTACTTC
>TRBV19|TRBJ2-1|-|-
CASSFRWGSSYNEQFF
TGTGCCAGTAGTTTTCGATGGGGGAGTTCCTACAATGAGCAGTTCTTC
>TRBV28|TRBJ2-7|once|TRBD1
CASSGQGASSYEQYF
TGTGCCAGCAGCGGGCAGGGGGCGTCTAGCTACGAGCAGTACTTC
>TRBV7-2|TRBJ2-6|-|TRBD1
CASSSRGLSGANVLTF
TGTGCCAGCAGCTCCAGGGGGCTAAGTGGGGCCAACGTCCTGACTTTC
>TRBV4-1|TRBJ2-5|-|-
CASSQDSVVETQYF
TGCGCCAGCAGCCAAGATTCAGTGGTGGAGACCCAGTACTTC
>TRBV5-1|TRBJ1-2|once|-
CASSLIPGAGYTF
TGCGCCAGCAGCCTCATTCCAGGGGCCGGCTACACCTTC
>TRBV28|TRBJ1-2|-|-
CASSLFNRDNYGYTF
TGTGCCAGCAGTTTATTTAACAGGGATAACTATGGCTACACCTTC
>TRBV2|TRBJ2-1|-|TRBD1
CASRKGAYNEQFF
TGTGCCAGCAGGAAGGGGGCGTACAATGAGCAGTTCTTC
>TRBV27|TRBJ1-5|once|-
CASSSRTFNQPQHF
TGTGCCAGCAGTTCCCGGACCTTTAATCAGCCCCAGCATTTT
>TRBV7-9|TRBJ2-7|few|-
CASSNHGGDEQYF
TGTGCCAGCAGCAACCATGGCGGGGACGAGCAGTACTTC
>TRBV5-1|TRBJ2-5|-|TRBD1
CASSQGTGGQEQYF
TGCGCCAGCAGCCAGGGGACAGGGGGTCAGGAGCAGTACTTC
>TRBV15|TRBJ1-1|-|-
CATSSRAWDTEAFF
TGTGCCACCAGCAGTCGCGCCTGGGACACTGAAGCTTTCTTT
>TRBV6-5|TRBJ2-3|once|-
CASSYSRPSTDTQYF
TGTGCCAGCAGTTACTCGAGGCCGAGCACAGATACGCAGTATTTT
>TRBV5-1|TRBJ1-4|few|-
CASSLGGADNEKLFF
TGCGCCAGCAGCTTGGGTGGGGCGGATAATGAAAAACTGTTTTTT
>TRBV7-6|TRBJ2-5|once|-
CASSEGVQETQYF
TGTGCCAGCTCCGAGGGAGTCCAAGAGACCCAGTACTTC
>TRBV27|TRBJ2-2|-|-
CASSPPPRDAGELFF
TGTGCCAGCAGTCCCCCCCCCAGGGATGCCGGGGAGCTGTTTTTT
>TRBV2|TRBJ2-3|-|-
CASSDVGGNTDTQYF
TGTGCCAGCAGTGATGTAGGCGGGAATACAGATACGCAGTATTTT